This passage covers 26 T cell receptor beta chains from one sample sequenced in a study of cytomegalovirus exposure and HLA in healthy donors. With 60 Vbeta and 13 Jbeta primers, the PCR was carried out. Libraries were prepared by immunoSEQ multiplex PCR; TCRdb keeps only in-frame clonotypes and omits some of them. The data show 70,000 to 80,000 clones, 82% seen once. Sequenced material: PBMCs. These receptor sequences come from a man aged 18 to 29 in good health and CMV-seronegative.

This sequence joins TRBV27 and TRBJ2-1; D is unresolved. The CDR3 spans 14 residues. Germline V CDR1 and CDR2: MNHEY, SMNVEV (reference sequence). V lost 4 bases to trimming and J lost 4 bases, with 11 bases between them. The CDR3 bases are TGTGCCAGCAGTTCGGCGGCCCGTTACAATGAGCAGTTCTTC. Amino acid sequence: CASSSAARYNEQFF.

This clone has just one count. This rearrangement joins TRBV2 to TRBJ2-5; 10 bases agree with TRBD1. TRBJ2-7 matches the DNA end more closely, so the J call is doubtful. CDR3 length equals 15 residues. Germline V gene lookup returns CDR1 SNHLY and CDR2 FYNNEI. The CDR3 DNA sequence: TGTGCCAGCAGCCAAACCGGGACAGGGGCCTACGAGCAGTACTTC. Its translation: CASSQTGTGAYEQYF.

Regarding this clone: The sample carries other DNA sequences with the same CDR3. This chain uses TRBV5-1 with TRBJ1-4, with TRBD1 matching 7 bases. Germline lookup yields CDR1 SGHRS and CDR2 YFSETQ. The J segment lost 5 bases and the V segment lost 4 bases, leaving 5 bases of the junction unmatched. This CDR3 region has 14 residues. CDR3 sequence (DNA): TGCGCCAGCAGCCCGGGACAGCTAAATGAAAAACTGTTTTTT. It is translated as CASSPGQLNEKLFF.

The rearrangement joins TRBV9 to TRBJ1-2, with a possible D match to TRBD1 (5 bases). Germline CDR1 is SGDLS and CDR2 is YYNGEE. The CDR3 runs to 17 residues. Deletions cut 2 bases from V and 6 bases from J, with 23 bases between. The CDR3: CASSVDYFLQGAHGYTF. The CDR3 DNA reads TGTGCCAGCAGCGTGGACTACTTCCTCCAGGGAGCGCATGGCTACACCTTC.

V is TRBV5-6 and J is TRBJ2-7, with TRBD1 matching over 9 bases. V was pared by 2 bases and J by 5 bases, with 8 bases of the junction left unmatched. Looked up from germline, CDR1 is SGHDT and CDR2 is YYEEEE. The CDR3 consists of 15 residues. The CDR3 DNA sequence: TGTGCCAGCAGCTTACAAGGGACAGGGCTGCACGAGCAGTACTTC. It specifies CASSLQGTGLHEQYF.

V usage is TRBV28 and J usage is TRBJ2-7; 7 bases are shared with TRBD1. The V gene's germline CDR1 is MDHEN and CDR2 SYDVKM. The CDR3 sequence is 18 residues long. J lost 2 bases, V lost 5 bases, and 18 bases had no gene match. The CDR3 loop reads CASSLDRTQPPFPYEQYF. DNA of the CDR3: TGTGCCAGCAGTCTGGACAGGACACAACCCCCATTCCCCTACGAGCAGTACTTC.

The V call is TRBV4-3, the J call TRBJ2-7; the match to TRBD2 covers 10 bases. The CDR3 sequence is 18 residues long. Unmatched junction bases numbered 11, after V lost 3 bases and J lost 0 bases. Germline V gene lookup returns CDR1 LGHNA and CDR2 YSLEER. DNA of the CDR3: TGCGCCAGCAGCCAGGGGATTAGCGGGGGGTCTTCCTCCTACGAGCAGTACTTC. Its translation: CASSQGISGGSSSYEQYF.

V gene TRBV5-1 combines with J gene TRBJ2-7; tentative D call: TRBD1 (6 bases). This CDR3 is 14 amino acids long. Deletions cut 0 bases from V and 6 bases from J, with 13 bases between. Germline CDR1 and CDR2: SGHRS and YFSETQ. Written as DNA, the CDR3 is TGCGCCAGCAGCTTGGACAGGGTGGAGAGCGAGCAGTACTTC. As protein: CASSLDRVESEQYF.

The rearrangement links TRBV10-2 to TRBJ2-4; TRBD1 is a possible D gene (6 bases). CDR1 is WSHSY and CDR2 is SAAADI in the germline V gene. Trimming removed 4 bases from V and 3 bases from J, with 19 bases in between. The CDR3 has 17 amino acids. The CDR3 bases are TGCGCCAGCAGTGGATTCAGGGGCAGGGTCGGCAAAAACATTCAGTACTTC. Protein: CASSGFRGRVGKNIQYF.

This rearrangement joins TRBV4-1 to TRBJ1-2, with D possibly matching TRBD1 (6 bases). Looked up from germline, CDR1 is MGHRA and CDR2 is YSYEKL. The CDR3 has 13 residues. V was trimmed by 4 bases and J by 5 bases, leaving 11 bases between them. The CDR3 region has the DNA TGCGCCAGCAGCCCCACGGACAGTTATGGCTACACCTTC. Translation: CASSPTDSYGYTF.

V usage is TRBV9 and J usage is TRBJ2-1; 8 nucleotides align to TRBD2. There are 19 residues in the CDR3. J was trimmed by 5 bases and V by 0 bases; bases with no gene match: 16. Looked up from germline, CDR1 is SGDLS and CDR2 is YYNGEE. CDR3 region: CASSVGTRVEREMNNEQFF. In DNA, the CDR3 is TGTGCCAGCAGCGTAGGCACTAGGGTGGAGCGGGAGATGAACAATGAGCAGTTCTTC.

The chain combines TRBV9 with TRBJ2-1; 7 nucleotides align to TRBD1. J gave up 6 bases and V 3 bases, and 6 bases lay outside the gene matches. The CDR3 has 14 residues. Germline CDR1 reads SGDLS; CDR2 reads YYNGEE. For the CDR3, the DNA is TGTGCCAGCAGCGGGTCCGGGACAGTCAATGAGCAGTTCTTC. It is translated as CASSGSGTVNEQFF.

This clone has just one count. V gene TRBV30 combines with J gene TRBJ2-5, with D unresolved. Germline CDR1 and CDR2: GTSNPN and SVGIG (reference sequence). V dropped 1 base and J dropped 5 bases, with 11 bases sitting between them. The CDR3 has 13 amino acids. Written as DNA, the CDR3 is TGTGCCTGGAGTGGAGGCAGAGAGGAGACCCAGTACTTC. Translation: CAWSGGREETQYF.

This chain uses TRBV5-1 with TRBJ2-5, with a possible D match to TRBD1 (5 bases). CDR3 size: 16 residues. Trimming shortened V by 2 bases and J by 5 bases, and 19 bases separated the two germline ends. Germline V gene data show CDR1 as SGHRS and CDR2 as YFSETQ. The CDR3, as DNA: TGCGCCAGCAGCTTCCCTCAGGGTGACGTCTATGAGACCCAGTACTTC. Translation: CASSFPQGDVYETQYF.

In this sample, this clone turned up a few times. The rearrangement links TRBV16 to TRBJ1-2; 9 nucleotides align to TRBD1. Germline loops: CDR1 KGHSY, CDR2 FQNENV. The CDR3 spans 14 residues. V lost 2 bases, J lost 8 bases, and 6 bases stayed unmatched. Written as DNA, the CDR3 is TGTGCCAGCAGCCAAGGATGGACAGGGGTAGGCTACACCTTC. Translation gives CASSQGWTGVGYTF.

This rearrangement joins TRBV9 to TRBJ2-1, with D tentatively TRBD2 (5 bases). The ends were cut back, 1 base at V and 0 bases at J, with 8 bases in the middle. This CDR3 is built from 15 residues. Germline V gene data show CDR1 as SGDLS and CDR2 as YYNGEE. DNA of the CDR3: TGTGCCAGCAGCGTAACGGGGATCTCCTACAATGAGCAGTTCTTC. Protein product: CASSVTGISYNEQFF.

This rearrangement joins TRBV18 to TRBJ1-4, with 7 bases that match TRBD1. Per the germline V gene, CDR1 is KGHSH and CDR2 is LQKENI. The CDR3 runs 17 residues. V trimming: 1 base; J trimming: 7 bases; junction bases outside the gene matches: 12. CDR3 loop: CASSPLRDSSAGEKLFF. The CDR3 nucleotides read TGTGCCAGCTCACCACTTCGGGACAGCTCAGCGGGTGAAAAACTGTTTTTT.

The CDR3 region is CAILREPSYNEQFF. CDR3 coding DNA: TGTGCCATCTTAAGGGAGCCTTCCTACAATGAGCAGTTCTTC. This chain links TRBV2 with TRBJ2-1, with a weak D call TRBD2 (5 bases). The CDR3 totals 14 residues. The germline CDR1 and CDR2 sequences are SNHLY and FYNNEI. V dropped 10 bases and J dropped 1 base, with 14 bases sitting between them.

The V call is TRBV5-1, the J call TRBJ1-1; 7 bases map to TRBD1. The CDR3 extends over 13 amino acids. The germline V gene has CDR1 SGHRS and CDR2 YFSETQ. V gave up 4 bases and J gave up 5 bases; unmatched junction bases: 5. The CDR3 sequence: CASSREQGTEAFF. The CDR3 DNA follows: TGCGCCAGCAGCAGAGAACAGGGGACTGAAGCTTTCTTT.

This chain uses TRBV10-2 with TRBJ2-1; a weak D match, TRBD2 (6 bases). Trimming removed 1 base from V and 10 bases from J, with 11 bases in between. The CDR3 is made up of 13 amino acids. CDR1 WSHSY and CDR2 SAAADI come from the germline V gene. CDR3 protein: CASSEWRGREQFF. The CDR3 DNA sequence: TGCGCCAGCAGTGAGTGGAGGGGCAGAGAGCAGTTCTTC.

DNA for the CDR3: TGTGCCAGCAGCTTGGGACTAGGTACCCAGAGCTCCTACGAGCAGTACTTC. Protein: CASSLGLGTQSSYEQYF. V gene TRBV7-2 combines with J gene TRBJ2-7; 8 bases map to TRBD2. The V segment lost 3 bases and the J segment 0 bases; nucleotides outside the gene matches: 10. CDR3 length equals 17 residues. Germline values: CDR1 SGHTA, CDR2 FQGNSA.

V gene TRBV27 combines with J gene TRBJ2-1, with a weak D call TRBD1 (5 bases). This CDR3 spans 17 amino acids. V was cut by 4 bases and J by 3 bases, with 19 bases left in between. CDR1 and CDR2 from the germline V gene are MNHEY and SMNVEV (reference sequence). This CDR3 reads CASSSSPDRGYYNEQFF. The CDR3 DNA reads TGTGCCAGCAGTTCTTCTCCCGACAGAGGATACTACAATGAGCAGTTCTTC.

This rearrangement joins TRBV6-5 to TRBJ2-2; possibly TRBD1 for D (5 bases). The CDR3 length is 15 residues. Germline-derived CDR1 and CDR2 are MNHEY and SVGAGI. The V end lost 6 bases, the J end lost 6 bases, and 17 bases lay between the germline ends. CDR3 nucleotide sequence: TGTGCCAGCAGCAGACCTCAGGGTGTGGCCGGGGAGCTGTTTTTT. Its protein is CASSRPQGVAGELFF.

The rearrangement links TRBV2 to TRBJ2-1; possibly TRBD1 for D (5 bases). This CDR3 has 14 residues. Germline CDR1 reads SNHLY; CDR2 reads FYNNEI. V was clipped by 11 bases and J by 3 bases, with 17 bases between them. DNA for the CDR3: TGTGCCGGAGCTAGGAGACAGATCTACAATGAGCAGTTCTTC. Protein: CAGARRQIYNEQFF. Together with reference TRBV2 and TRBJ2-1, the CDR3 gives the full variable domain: EPEVTQTPSHQVTQMGQEVILRCVPISNHLYFYWYRQILGQKVEFLVSFYNNEISEKSEIFDDQFSVERPDGSNFTLKIRSTKLEDSAMYFCAGARRQIYNEQFFGPGTRLTVL.

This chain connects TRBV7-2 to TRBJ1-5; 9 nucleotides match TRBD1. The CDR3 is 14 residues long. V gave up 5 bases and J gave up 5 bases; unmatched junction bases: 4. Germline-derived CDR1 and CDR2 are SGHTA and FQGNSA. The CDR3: CASSPTGGDQPQHF. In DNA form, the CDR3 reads TGTGCCAGCAGCCCGACAGGGGGTGATCAGCCCCAGCATTTT.

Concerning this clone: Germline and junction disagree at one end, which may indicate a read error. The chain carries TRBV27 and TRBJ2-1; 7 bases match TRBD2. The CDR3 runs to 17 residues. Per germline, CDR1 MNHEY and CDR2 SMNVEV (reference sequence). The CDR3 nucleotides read TGTGACAGCAGTTCCCCTTCCCGGGGGAGGGCCCACAATGAGCAGTTCTTC. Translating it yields CDSSSPSRGRAHNEQFF.